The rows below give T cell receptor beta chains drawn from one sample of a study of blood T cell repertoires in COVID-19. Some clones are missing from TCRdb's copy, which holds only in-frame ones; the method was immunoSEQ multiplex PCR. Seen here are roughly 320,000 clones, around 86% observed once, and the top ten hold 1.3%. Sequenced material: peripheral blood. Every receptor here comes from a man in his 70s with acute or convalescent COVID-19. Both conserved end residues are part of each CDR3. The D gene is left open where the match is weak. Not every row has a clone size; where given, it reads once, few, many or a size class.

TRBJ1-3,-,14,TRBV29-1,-,TGCAGCGTTAACTCCCCGGGACATGTGAACACCATATATTTT,CSVNSPGHVNTIYF
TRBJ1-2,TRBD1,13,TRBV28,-,TGTGCCAGCAGTGTCGACAGGGAACTGGGCTACACCTTC,CASSVDRELGYTF
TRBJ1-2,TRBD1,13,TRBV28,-,TGTGCCACACACAAACAGGGGAACTATGGCTACACCTTC,CATHKQGNYGYTF
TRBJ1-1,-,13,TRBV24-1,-,TGTGCCACCAGTCGGGAAATTGGCACTGAAGCTTTCTTT,CATSREIGTEAFF
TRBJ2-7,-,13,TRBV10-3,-,TGTGCCATCAGGGCCGGGGGACTTTACGAGCAGTACTTC,CAIRAGGLYEQYF
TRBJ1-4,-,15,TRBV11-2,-,TGTGCCAGCAGCAGATGGAGGGCAACTAATGAAAAACTGTTTTTT,CASSRWRATNEKLFF
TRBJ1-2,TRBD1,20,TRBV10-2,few,TGCGCCAGCAGTGAGTCTCACCCGGGACAGGGCGAAACGGGGGACTATGGCTACACCTTC,CASSESHPGQGETGDYGYTF
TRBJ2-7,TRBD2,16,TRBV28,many,TGTGCCAGCCGGACCTTTCCGGGACTAGCGTATAGCGAGCAGTACTTC,CASRTFPGLAYSEQYF
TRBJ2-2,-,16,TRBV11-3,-,TGTGCCAGCAGCTTGTCGTGGGCAGGGCCCACCGGGGAGCTGTTTTTT,CASSLSWAGPTGELFF
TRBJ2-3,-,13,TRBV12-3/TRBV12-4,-,TGTGCCAGCAACAGGGTGAGGACAGATACGCAGTATTTT,CASNRVRTDTQYF
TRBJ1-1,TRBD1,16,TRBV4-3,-,TGCGCCAGCAGCCTCGGGACAGGGAGGCTGAACACTGAAGCTTTCTTT,CASSLGTGRLNTEAFF
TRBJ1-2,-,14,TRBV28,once,TGTGCCAGCAGTTTTTTGGGACAAATCTATGGCTACACCTTC,CASSFLGQIYGYTF
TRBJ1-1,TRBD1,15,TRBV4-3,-,TGCGCCAGCAGCCAGGCAGGGGGCAGGGGCACTGAAGCTTTCTTT,CASSQAGGRGTEAFF
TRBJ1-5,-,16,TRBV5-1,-,TGCGCCAGCAGCTTGGGAGGGGAGGGCGGCAATCAGCCCCAGCATTTT,CASSLGGEGGNQPQHF
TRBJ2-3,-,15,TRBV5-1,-,TGCGCCAGCAGCTTGGAAGGCAGGGGAACGGATACGCAGTATTTT,CASSLEGRGTDTQYF
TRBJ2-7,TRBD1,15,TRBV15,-,TGTGCCACCAGCAGAGAACAGGGGGCTTCCTACGAGCAGTACTTC,CATSREQGASYEQYF
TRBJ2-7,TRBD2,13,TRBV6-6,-,TGTGCCATCAGAGCGGGAGACTCGGGCGAGCAGTACTTC,CAIRAGDSGEQYF
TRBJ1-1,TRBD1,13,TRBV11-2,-,TGTGCCAGCAGCCCTGGACAGGGCACGGAAGCTTTCTTT,CASSPGQGTEAFF
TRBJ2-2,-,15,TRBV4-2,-,TGTGCCAGCAGCCAAGGTGAGGGCTTCACCGGGGAGCTGTTTTTT,CASSQGEGFTGELFF
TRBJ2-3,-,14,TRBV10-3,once,TGTGCCATCAGACGGGACATCATCACAGATACGCAGTATTTT,CAIRRDIITDTQYF
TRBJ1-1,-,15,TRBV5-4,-,TGTGCCAGCAGCCCTGAGGCGGGGCGAGTGCCTGAAGCTTTCTTT,CASSPEAGRVPEAFF
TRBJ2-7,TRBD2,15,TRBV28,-,TGTGCCAGCAGTGCTCCGGGACTAGCGCTTTACGAGCAGTACTTC,CASSAPGLALYEQYF
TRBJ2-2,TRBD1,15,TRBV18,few,TGTGCCAGCTCACGACAGGGGGTGAACACCGGGGAGCTGTTTTTT,CASSRQGVNTGELFF
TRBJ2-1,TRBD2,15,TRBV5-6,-,TGTGCCAGCAGCTTGGGACTAGCCCAGTACAATGAGCAGTTCTTC,CASSLGLAQYNEQFF
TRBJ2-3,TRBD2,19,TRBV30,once,TGTGCCTGGATCCCCCTTACTAGCGGGGGGATTTCTAGCACAGATACGCAGTATTTT,CAWIPLTSGGISSTDTQYF